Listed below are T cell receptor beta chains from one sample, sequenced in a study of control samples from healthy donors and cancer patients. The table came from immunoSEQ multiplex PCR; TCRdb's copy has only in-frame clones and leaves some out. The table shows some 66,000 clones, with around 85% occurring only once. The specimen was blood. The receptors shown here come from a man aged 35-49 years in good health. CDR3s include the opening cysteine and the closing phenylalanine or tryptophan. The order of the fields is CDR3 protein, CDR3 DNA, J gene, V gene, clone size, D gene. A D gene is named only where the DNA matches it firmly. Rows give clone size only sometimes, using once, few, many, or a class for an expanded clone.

cdr3_aa: CASTVSPDWYNEQFF
cdr3_nt: TGTGCCAGCACCGTATCCCCGGACTGGTACAATGAGCAGTTCTTC
j_call: TRBJ2-1
v_call: TRBV27
clone_size: -
d_call: -

cdr3_aa: CAIHGEESGANVLTF
cdr3_nt: TGTGCCATCCATGGGGAGGAGTCGGGGGCCAACGTCCTGACTTTC
j_call: TRBJ2-6
v_call: TRBV6-5
clone_size: -
d_call: -

cdr3_aa: CATASGQGAGGYTF
cdr3_nt: TGTGCCACCGCTTCAGGACAGGGGGCAGGTGGCTACACCTTC
j_call: TRBJ1-2
v_call: TRBV24-1
clone_size: -
d_call: TRBD1

cdr3_aa: CASSRPKGSVGAGVYGYTF
cdr3_nt: TGTGCCAGCAGCCGCCCAAAGGGCAGCGTAGGGGCAGGGGTCTATGGCTACACCTTC
j_call: TRBJ1-2
v_call: TRBV3-1/TRBV3-2
clone_size: -
d_call: -

cdr3_aa: CSARDRPQHF
cdr3_nt: TGCAGTGCTAGAGATCGTCCCCAGCATTTT
j_call: TRBJ1-5
v_call: TRBV20-1
clone_size: -
d_call: -

cdr3_aa: CASSSRGAPHTGELFF
cdr3_nt: TGTGCCAGTAGTAGCCGAGGTGCCCCACACACCGGGGAGCTGTTTTTT
j_call: TRBJ2-2
v_call: TRBV19
clone_size: -
d_call: -

cdr3_aa: CASKQDLNTEAFF
cdr3_nt: TGCGCCAGCAAACAGGACCTGAACACTGAAGCTTTCTTT
j_call: TRBJ1-1
v_call: TRBV5-1
clone_size: few
d_call: -

cdr3_aa: CASRGARENSPLHF
cdr3_nt: TGTGCCAGCAGGGGGGCCAGAGAGAATTCACCCCTCCACTTT
j_call: TRBJ1-6
v_call: TRBV6-4
clone_size: -
d_call: -

cdr3_aa: CASSFWGGSKYEQYF
cdr3_nt: TGTGCCAGCAGCTTTTGGGGCGGGAGTAAGTACGAGCAGTACTTC
j_call: TRBJ2-7
v_call: TRBV12-1
clone_size: -
d_call: -

cdr3_aa: CASSVGPSLAGGLYNEQFF
cdr3_nt: TGTGCCAGCAGCGTAGGTCCCTCTCTAGCGGGGGGCCTGTACAATGAGCAGTTCTTC
j_call: TRBJ2-1
v_call: TRBV9
clone_size: -
d_call: TRBD2

cdr3_aa: CSVMKDSRSGNTIYF
cdr3_nt: TGCAGCGTTATGAAGGACTCTCGCTCTGGAAACACCATATATTTT
j_call: TRBJ1-3
v_call: TRBV29-1
clone_size: -
d_call: -

cdr3_aa: CASSLSPGPYEQYF
cdr3_nt: TGTGCCAGCAGCTTATCGCCAGGCCCCTACGAGCAGTACTTC
j_call: TRBJ2-7
v_call: TRBV7-3
clone_size: -
d_call: -

cdr3_aa: CASESGSPLHF
cdr3_nt: TGTGCAAGTGAGTCCGGATCACCCCTCCACTTT
j_call: TRBJ1-6
v_call: TRBV10-3
clone_size: -
d_call: -

cdr3_aa: CASSIGREGNIQYF
cdr3_nt: TGTGCCAGTAGTATAGGGCGGGAGGGAAACATTCAGTACTTC
j_call: TRBJ2-4
v_call: TRBV19
clone_size: -
d_call: TRBD2

cdr3_aa: CASSWDLNYNEQFF
cdr3_nt: TGTGCCAGCAGTTGGGACCTTAACTACAATGAGCAGTTCTTC
j_call: TRBJ2-1
v_call: TRBV27
clone_size: few
d_call: -

cdr3_aa: CASSEKRPIASYEQYF
cdr3_nt: TGTGCCAGCAGTGAGAAACGACCGATAGCATCCTACGAGCAGTACTTC
j_call: TRBJ2-7
v_call: TRBV6-1
clone_size: few
d_call: -

cdr3_aa: CASSVAGTGYGYTF
cdr3_nt: TGTGCCAGCAGCGTAGCCGGGACTGGCTATGGCTACACCTTC
j_call: TRBJ1-2
v_call: TRBV9
clone_size: -
d_call: -

cdr3_aa: CAWKAGLTYEQYF
cdr3_nt: TGTGCCTGGAAGGCGGGGTTAACCTACGAGCAGTACTTC
j_call: TRBJ2-7
v_call: TRBV30
clone_size: few
d_call: -

cdr3_aa: CSVRTAYEQYF
cdr3_nt: TGCAGCGTTAGGACAGCCTACGAGCAGTACTTC
j_call: TRBJ2-7
v_call: TRBV29-1
clone_size: -
d_call: -

cdr3_aa: CASRQDIASGSREQYF
cdr3_nt: TGTGCCAGCAGACAAGATATAGCTAGCGGGAGTCGGGAGCAGTACTTC
j_call: TRBJ2-7
v_call: TRBV4-2
clone_size: -
d_call: TRBD2